This T cell receptor (beta chain) was sequenced in a study of lymphopenia after photon versus proton radiotherapy. Profiling relied on immunoSEQ multiplex PCR, and the TCRdb table lists in-frame clones only, not all of them. The repertoire holds roughly 58,000 clones, 75% to 90% seen once, with roughly 13% in the top ten. Trimming removed 0 bases from V and 3 bases from J; junction bases left unmatched: 6. Germline V CDR1 and CDR2: MGHRA, YSYEKL. This CDR3 is 16 amino acids long. This sample comprised peripheral blood, obtained from a patient treated with proton-based radiotherapy. The rearrangement joins TRBV4-1 to TRBJ2-3, with 7 bases lining up with TRBD2. The clonotype comes from an elderly man with esophageal cancer. This chain's CDR3 is CASSQDLGLRTDTQYF. The DNA of the CDR3 is TGCGCCAGCAGCCAAGACCTGGGACTACGGACAGATACGCAGTATTTT.